This TCR beta chain appears in the sequencing data of a study of blood T cell repertoires in COVID-19. The CDR3 consists of 13 residues. Germline V gene lookup returns CDR1 GTSNPN and CDR2 SVGIG (reference sequence). V lost 3 bases and J lost 4; bases outside the gene matches: 3. The data were produced by immunoSEQ multiplex PCR, yet TCRdb's version contains in-frame clones alone and is incomplete. The sample contains fewer than 200,000 clones, roughly 93% of which appear only once. The sample was peripheral blood. The TCR comes from a man between 18 and 35 years old with COVID-19, enrolled during active disease. The chain has TRBV30 and TRBJ2-7; 10 bases match TRBD1. For the CDR3, the DNA is TGTGCCTGGAGCGAGGACAGGGGGTACGAGCAGTACTTC. Encoded protein: CAWSEDRGYEQYF.